This entry lists 5 T cell receptor beta chains sequenced from one sample in a study of blood T cell repertoires in COVID-19. Profiling relied on immunoSEQ multiplex PCR, and the TCRdb table lists in-frame clones only, not all of them. In the table there are about 100,000 clones, roughly 80% of which are singletons. What was sequenced was peripheral blood. These receptors came from a woman older than 75 with active or convalescent COVID-19.

The chain couples TRBV7-2 to TRBJ1-3; D not resolved. The CDR3 runs to 15 residues. From germline, CDR1 is SGHTA and CDR2 FQGNSA. The V end lost 1 base, the J end lost 0 bases, and 7 bases lay between the germline ends. The CDR3 DNA is TGTGCCAGCAGCTTAGTGGTGAGCTCTGGAAACACCATATATTTT. Protein: CASSLVVSSGNTIYF.

The chain combines TRBV28 with TRBJ1-6, with D unresolved. Trimming removed 4 bases from V and 8 bases from J, with 9 bases in between. The CDR3 contains 13 residues. Germline V gene data show CDR1 as MDHEN and CDR2 as SYDVKM. This CDR3 reads CASSSPSDSPLHF. CDR3 bases: TGTGCCAGCAGTTCCCCTTCTGATTCACCCCTCCACTTT.

This chain uses TRBV19 with TRBJ1-1; D gene uncertain. V lost 6 bases and J 0 bases, leaving 5 bases between the germline ends. Germline V gene lookup returns CDR1 LNHDA and CDR2 SQIVND (reference sequence). CDR3 length: 12 residues. Here the CDR3 reads CASRRMNTEAFF. CDR3 coding DNA: TGTGCCAGTAGGCGGATGAACACTGAAGCTTTCTTT.

The V and J genes are TRBV27 and TRBJ1-5; TRBD1 might be the D (5 bases). The CDR3 length is 13 residues. V was clipped by 3 bases and J by 7 bases, with 10 bases between them. CDR1 is MNHEY, CDR2 SMNVEV, per germline (reference sequence). CDR3 residues: CASSFSGDQPQHF. The DNA of the CDR3 is TGTGCCAGCAGTTTCTCGGGGGACCAGCCCCAGCATTTT.

This clone was seen only a few times. V gene TRBV28 combines with J gene TRBJ1-5; D might be TRBD1 (5 bases). This CDR3 is 16 amino acids long. Trimming left V 5 bases short and J 4 bases short, with 18 bases between. The V gene's germline CDR1 is MDHEN and CDR2 SYDVKM. CDR3 sequence: CASSRQTPMANQPQHF. The CDR3 nucleotides are TGTGCCAGCAGTCGACAGACCCCCATGGCAAATCAGCCCCAGCATTTT.